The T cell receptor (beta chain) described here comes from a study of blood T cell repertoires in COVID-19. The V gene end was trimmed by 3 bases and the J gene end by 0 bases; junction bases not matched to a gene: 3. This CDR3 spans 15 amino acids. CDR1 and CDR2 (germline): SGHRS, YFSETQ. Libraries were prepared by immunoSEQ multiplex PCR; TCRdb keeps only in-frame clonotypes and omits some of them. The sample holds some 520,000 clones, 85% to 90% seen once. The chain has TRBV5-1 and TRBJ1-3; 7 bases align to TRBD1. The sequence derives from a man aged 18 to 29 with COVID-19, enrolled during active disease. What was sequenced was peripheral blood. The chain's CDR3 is CASSWGDSSGNTIYF. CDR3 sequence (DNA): TGCGCCAGCAGCTGGGGGGACAGCTCTGGAAACACCATATATTTT.